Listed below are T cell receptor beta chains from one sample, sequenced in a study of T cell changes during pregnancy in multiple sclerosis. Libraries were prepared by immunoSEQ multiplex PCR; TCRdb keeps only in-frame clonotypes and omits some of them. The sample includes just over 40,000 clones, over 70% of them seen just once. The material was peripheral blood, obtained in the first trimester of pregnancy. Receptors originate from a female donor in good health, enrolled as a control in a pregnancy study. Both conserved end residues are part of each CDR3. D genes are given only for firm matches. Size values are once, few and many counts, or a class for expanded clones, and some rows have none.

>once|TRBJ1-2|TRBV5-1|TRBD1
TGCGCCAGCAGCTTGGGGGGACAGGGAAGCTATGGCTACACCTTC
CASSLGGQGSYGYTF
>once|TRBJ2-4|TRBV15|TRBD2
TGTGCCACCAGCAGAGCCCGGACTAGCGGGAGTAAGGACATTCAGTACTTC
CATSRARTSGSKDIQYF
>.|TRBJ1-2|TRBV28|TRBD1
TGTGCCAGCAGTTTCTACAGGGGGCACGGCTATGGCTACACCTTC
CASSFYRGHGYGYTF
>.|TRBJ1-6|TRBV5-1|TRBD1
TGCGCCAGCAGCTTTGGACAGGGCAATAATTCACCCCTCCACTTT
CASSFGQGNNSPLHF
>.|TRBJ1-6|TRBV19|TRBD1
TGTGCCAGTAGGCCGGGACAGAATTCACCCCTCCACTTT
CASRPGQNSPLHF
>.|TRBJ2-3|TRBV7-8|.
TGTGCCAGCAGCTTCTCCAGTCCCACAGATACGCAGTATTTT
CASSFSSPTDTQYF
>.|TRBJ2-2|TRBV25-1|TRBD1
TGTGCCAGCAGTGCATCCAGGGGGCCAAGCACCGGGGAGCTGTTTTTT
CASSASRGPSTGELFF
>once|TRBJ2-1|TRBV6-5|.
TGTGCCAGCCGCGAGGACTTATACTCCTACAATGAGCAGTTCTTC
CASREDLYSYNEQFF
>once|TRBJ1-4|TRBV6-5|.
TGTGCCAGCACCCATAATGAAAAACTGTTTTTT
CASTHNEKLFF
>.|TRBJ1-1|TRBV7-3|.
TGTGCCAGCAGCTTAACCCCAGGGGATAACACTGAAGCTTTCTTT
CASSLTPGDNTEAFF
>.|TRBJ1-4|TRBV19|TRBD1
TGTGCCAGTAGTAACGACAGGGGAGGAATTGAAAAACTGTTTTTT
CASSNDRGGIEKLFF
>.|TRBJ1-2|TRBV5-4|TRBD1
TGTGCCAGCAGCCACTTCACGGGACAGGGGGCCCGAGGGTATGGCTACACCTTC
CASSHFTGQGARGYGYTF
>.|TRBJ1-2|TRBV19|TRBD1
TGTGCCAGTAGTTTGGACAGGGGAATGGACTATGGCTACACCTTC
CASSLDRGMDYGYTF
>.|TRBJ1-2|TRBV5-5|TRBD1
TGTGCCAGCAGCTTCAGAGGACAGGGATTGGGAAATGGCTACACCTTC
CASSFRGQGLGNGYTF
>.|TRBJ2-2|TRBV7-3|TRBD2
TGTGCCAGCAGCTTAACTAGCGGGGGCGGTAACACCGGGGAGCTGTTTTTT
CASSLTSGGGNTGELFF
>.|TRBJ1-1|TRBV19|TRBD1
TGTGCCAGTAAGTCCCGGGACAGGGGGCAACTTCAAGCTTTCTTT
CASKSRDRGQLQAFF
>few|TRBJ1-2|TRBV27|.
TGTGCCAGCAGTCAGGGATCTGGTGGAGGCTACACCTTC
CASSQGSGGGYTF
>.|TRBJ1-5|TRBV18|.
TGTGCCAGCTCACCAAGCTTAAGCAATCAGCCCCAGCATTTT
CASSPSLSNQPQHF
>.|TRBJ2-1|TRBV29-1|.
TGCAGCGTTGAAGGTGAACTACAACGGAGCCGGATAGTGGACAATGAGCAGTTCTTC
CSVEGELQRSRIVDNEQFF
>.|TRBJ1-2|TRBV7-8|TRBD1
TGTGCCAGCAGCATGGGGACAGGGGTTAACTATGGCTACACCTTC
CASSMGTGVNYGYTF
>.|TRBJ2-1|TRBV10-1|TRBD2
TGCGCCAGCAGTGAGTCATTACTAGCGCTCTACAATGAGCAGTTCTTC
CASSESLLALYNEQFF
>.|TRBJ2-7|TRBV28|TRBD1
TGTGCCAGCTGGGGCCCACAGGGGGCCAGCGTCCACGAGCAGTACTTC
CASWGPQGASVHEQYF
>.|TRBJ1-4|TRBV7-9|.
TGTGCCAGCAGTTCCGGCTCGGGAGGGCTGAGTGAAAAACTGTTTTTT
CASSSGSGGLSEKLFF
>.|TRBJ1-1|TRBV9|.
TGTGCCAGCAGCGTAGGAACAGGGAACATGAACACTGAAGCTTTCTTT
CASSVGTGNMNTEAFF
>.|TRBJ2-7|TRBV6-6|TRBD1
TGTGCCAGCAGTTACCGCGACAGGGGAATCTACGAGCAGTACTTC
CASSYRDRGIYEQYF
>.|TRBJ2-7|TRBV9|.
TGTGCCAGCAGCGGACGAGTCGAGGCAGGGATGGGCGAGCAGTACTTC
CASSGRVEAGMGEQYF
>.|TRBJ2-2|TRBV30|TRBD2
TGTGCCTGGACCCCGACTAGCGTCACCGGGGAGCTGTTTTTT
CAWTPTSVTGELFF
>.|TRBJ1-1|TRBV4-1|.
TGCGCCAGCAGCCAAGAGGCGGAGGTGGACACTGAAGCTTTCTTT
CASSQEAEVDTEAFF
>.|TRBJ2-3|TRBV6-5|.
TGTGCCAGCAGTTACGAGGCCATCACAGATACGCAGTATTTT
CASSYEAITDTQYF
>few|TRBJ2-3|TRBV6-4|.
TGTGCCAGCGCTCCCGGGGGTAGCACAGATACGCAGTATTTT
CASAPGGSTDTQYF
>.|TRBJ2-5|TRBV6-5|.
TGTGCCAGCAGTTACTCGTTTAAGGCCGGGGAGACCCAGTACTTC
CASSYSFKAGETQYF
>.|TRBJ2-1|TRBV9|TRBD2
TGTGCCAGCAGCGTAGTTAGCGGGGGTGGGGATGAGCAGTTCTTC
CASSVVSGGGDEQFF
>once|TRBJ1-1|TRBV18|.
TGTGCCAGCTCACCACCTAGGGGGAACACTGAAGCTTTCTTT
CASSPPRGNTEAFF
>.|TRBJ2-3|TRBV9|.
TGTGCCAGCAGCCCCAGACGGGACTCCACAGATACGCAGTATTTT
CASSPRRDSTDTQYF
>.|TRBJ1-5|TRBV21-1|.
TGTGCCAGCAGCAAATCTGGAGGTGGAGGTGGACAGCCCCAGCATTTT
CASSKSGGGGGQPQHF
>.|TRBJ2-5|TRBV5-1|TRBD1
TGCGCCAGCAGCTCCCGGGACAGGGAGCGAGAGCAGTACTTC
CASSSRDREREQYF
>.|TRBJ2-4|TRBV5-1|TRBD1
TGCGCCAGCAGCCCAACAGGGGGCCAGGACATTCAGTACTTC
CASSPTGGQDIQYF
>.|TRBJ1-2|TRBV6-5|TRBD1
TGTGCCAGCAGTCTTACAGGGGCAGTGGGCTACACCTTC
CASSLTGAVGYTF
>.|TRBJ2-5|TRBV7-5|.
TGTGCCAGAAGCTTACGCTCGCAGGTACAAGAGACCCAGTACTTC
CARSLRSQVQETQYF
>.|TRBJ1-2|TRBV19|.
TGTGCCAGTAGTATAGTCCGCAGGTCTTATGGCTACACCTTC
CASSIVRRSYGYTF
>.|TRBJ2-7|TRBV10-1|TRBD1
TGCGCCAGCTCCGGGACAGGGGCCAGCGAGCAGTACTTC
CASSGTGASEQYF